A single sample gave rise to the 28 T cell receptor beta chains below, sequenced in a study of blood T cells in healthy people across ages. Sample-barcoded 5' priming and a J-beta primer mix drove a second PCR of 7 to 11 cycles. Via MiXCR, TCRdb re-called the 5' RACE reads, giving one row per CDR3 protein. The sample consists of over a million distinct CDR3 sequences, approximately 63% of them appearing once. What was sequenced was blood. Source of these receptors: a man between 18 and 29 years old in good health.

This chain connects TRBV5-5 to TRBJ2-1, with 9 nucleotides matching TRBD2. Looked up from germline, CDR1 is SGHKS and CDR2 is YYEKEE (reference sequence). V lost 4 bases to trimming and J lost 3 bases; unmatched junction nucleotides: 8. This CDR3 contains 16 residues. The chain's CDR3 is CASSSLAGRFYNEQFF. CDR3 in DNA: TGTGCCAGCAGCAGCCTAGCGGGGCGCTTCTACAATGAGCAGTTCTTC.

The chain has TRBV4-3 and TRBJ1-1; TRBD1 matches 8 bases. CDR3 length: 14 amino acids. Germline loops: CDR1 LGHNA, CDR2 YSLEER. V lost 4 bases, J lost 6 bases, and 7 bases stayed unmatched. The CDR3 nucleotides are TGCGCCAGCAGCCGGAAACAGGGGGTTTCTGAAGCTTTCTTT. Amino acids: CASSRKQGVSEAFF.

The chain couples TRBV10-3 to TRBJ2-1; no clear D. Germline values: CDR1 ENHRY, CDR2 SYGVKD. This CDR3 comprises 12 residues. Trimming took off 2 bases at V and 5 bases at J, with 4 bases between the two ends. This CDR3 reads CAISETDNEQFF. CDR3 nucleotide sequence: TGTGCCATCAGTGAGACCGACAATGAGCAGTTCTTC.

V usage is TRBV20-1 and J usage is TRBJ2-7; D is uncertain. The CDR3 totals 13 residues. V shed 3 bases and J shed 1 base, with 10 bases lying between them. Per germline, CDR1 DFQATT and CDR2 SNEGSKA (reference sequence). The CDR3 protein is CSASPQVSYEQYF. In nucleotides, the CDR3 is TGCAGTGCTAGTCCGCAGGTGTCCTACGAGCAGTACTTC.

The chain carries TRBV7-2 and TRBJ2-2; 7 bases agree with TRBD2. Germline lookup yields CDR1 SGHTA and CDR2 FQGNSA. The length of the CDR3 is 15 residues. The ends lost 1 base at V and 7 bases at J; junction bases unmatched: 6. CDR3 in DNA: TGTGCCAGCAGCTTAGTGGGAGGGGAGATCGGGGAGCTGTTTTTT. Translation gives CASSLVGGEIGELFF.

This clonotype occurred a few times. V and J are TRBV25-1 and TRBJ1-1, with D uncertain. Trimming took 3 bases from V and 3 from J, leaving 11 bases between them. Germline-derived CDR1 and CDR2 are MGHDK and SYGVNS. The CDR3 is 14 residues long. In nucleotides, the CDR3 is TGTGCCAGCAGTGACTCCCCTGGTGACACTGAAGCTTTCTTT. Amino acids: CASSDSPGDTEAFF.

The chain links TRBV5-6 to TRBJ1-1; the D is unclear. The CDR3 consists of 16 residues. With 4 bases removed from V and 4 bases from J, the gap between germline ends came to 20 bases. The germline CDR1 and CDR2 sequences are SGHDT and YYEEEE. CDR3 nucleotide sequence: TGTGCCAGCAGCCCACTAACCTCCGGTGGAGGCACTGAAGCTTTCTTT. It encodes CASSPLTSGGGTEAFF.

This clonotype occurred once. The rearrangement joins TRBV20-1 to TRBJ2-2; D unresolved. Germline lookup yields CDR1 DFQATT and CDR2 SNEGSKA (reference sequence). Deletions cut 1 base from V and 2 bases from J, with 11 bases between. This CDR3 spans 15 amino acids. CDR3 residues: CSARGRQLNTGELFF. Written as DNA, the CDR3 is TGCAGTGCTAGAGGGCGCCAGCTAAACACCGGGGAGCTGTTTTTT.

The table lists this clonotype with a count of one. This chain connects TRBV10-3 to TRBJ2-5; 13 nucleotides agree with TRBD2. The J call may be incorrect, as the DNA end agrees better with TRBJ2-7. The length of the CDR3 is 20 residues. Germline V lookup: CDR1 ENHRY, CDR2 SYGVKD. CDR3 in DNA: TGTGCCATCAGTGACACTGGACTAGCGGGGGCCCCTCTACTGCTCTACGAGCAGTACTTC. Its protein product is CAISDTGLAGAPLLLYEQYF.

Concerning this clonotype itself: One junction end disagrees with the germline gene, perhaps due to a read error. The rearrangement uses TRBV5-1 and TRBJ1-2, with D tentatively TRBD1 (6 bases). CDR1 SGHRS and CDR2 YFSETQ come from the germline V gene. The CDR3 is made up of 14 amino acids. Written as DNA, the CDR3 is TGCGCCAGCAGCTTGGCCCAGGGGAACTTTGGCTACACCTTC. Translating it yields CASSLAQGNFGYTF.

The chain carries TRBV4-2 and TRBJ1-2; D is possibly TRBD1 (5 bases). CDR3 length: 16 residues. Trimming cost V 4 bases and J 2 bases, with 17 bases left between them. The germline gives CDR1 LGHNA, CDR2 YNFKEQ. The CDR3 DNA reads as TGTGCCAGCAGCCGGTCGGGGGTGAACGTAAACTATGGCTACACCTTC. It translates to CASSRSGVNVNYGYTF.

This rearrangement joins TRBV15 to TRBJ2-3; no firm D call. The germline V gene has CDR1 LNHNV and CDR2 YYDKDF (reference sequence). The CDR3 runs to 13 residues. V gave up 6 bases and J gave up 1 base, with 8 bases separating them. The CDR3 coding sequence is TGTGCCACCAGGCCGGCGGGCACAGATACGCAGTATTTT. Its translation is CATRPAGTDTQYF.

This clonotype was seen a few times. This chain connects TRBV6-5 to TRBJ2-7, with 14 bases that match TRBD2. The CDR3 consists of 14 residues. Germline values: CDR1 MNHEY, CDR2 SVGAGI. V lost 5 bases and J lost 4; bases outside the gene matches: 1. The CDR3 sequence: CASSRTSGRYEQYF. The CDR3 nucleotides are TGTGCCAGCAGTCGGACTAGCGGGAGGTACGAGCAGTACTTC.

The gene calls are TRBV4-1 and TRBJ2-5, with D maybe TRBD1 (7 bases). The J call may be incorrect, as the DNA end agrees better with TRBJ2-7. Germline assignment: CDR1 MGHRA and CDR2 YSYEKL. The length of the CDR3 is 14 residues. CDR3 in DNA: TGCGCCAGCAGCCAAGAGCAGGGGGGTCGCGAGCAGTACTTC. Translating it yields CASSQEQGGREQYF.

This clonotype was recorded once. V is TRBV10-3 and J is TRBJ2-7; TRBD1 might be the D (6 bases). Trimming pared 4 bases from V and 5 bases from J, leaving 15 bases between. The CDR3 is 14 residues long. From germline, CDR1 is ENHRY and CDR2 SYGVKD. The CDR3, as DNA: TGTGCCATCAGTGGGTCGACAGGATTAAACGAGCAGTACTTC. Protein: CAISGSTGLNEQYF.

This sequence joins TRBV20-1 and TRBJ2-4, with 9 bases aligning to TRBD1. The tail of the sequence fits TRBJ2-7 better, so the J call may be wrong. The V gene's germline CDR1 is DFQATT and CDR2 SNEGSKA (reference sequence). This CDR3 region has 14 residues. CDR3 sequence reads: CSARDRTGEFEQYF. In DNA, the CDR3 is TGCAGTGCTAGAGATCGGACAGGGGAGTTCGAGCAGTACTTC.

The J gene is TRBJ1-2, the V gene TRBV20-1; possibly TRBD1 for D (5 bases). This CDR3 spans 13 amino acids. Germline CDR1 DFQATT, CDR2 SNEGSKA (reference sequence). V was shortened by 5 bases and J by 6 bases, with 16 bases between the two germline ends. CDR3 region: CSALSGAADGYTF. DNA for the CDR3: TGCAGTGCTCTAAGTGGGGCAGCAGATGGCTACACCTTC.

This chain joins TRBV29-1 and TRBJ2-2, with TRBD1 as a possible D gene (6 bases). In germline, CDR1 is SQVTM, CDR2 ANQGSEA. This CDR3 has 12 residues. V dropped 4 bases and J dropped 4 bases, with 7 bases sitting between them. The CDR3 reads CSVGGRTGELFF. In DNA form, the CDR3 reads TGCAGCGTTGGGGGGCGCACCGGGGAGCTGTTTTTT.

Only one count was recorded for this clonotype. The V and J genes are TRBV4-1 and TRBJ1-4; tentatively, D is TRBD1 (5 bases). Germline values: CDR1 MGHRA, CDR2 YSYEKL. CDR3 length: 15 amino acids. Trimming stripped 1 base from V and 6 bases from J, with 12 bases between. The CDR3 reads CASSQGPGLDEKLFF. CDR3 nucleotide sequence: TGCGCCAGCAGCCAAGGCCCAGGGCTGGATGAAAAACTGTTTTTT.

In this sample, this clonotype turned up once. This chain joins TRBV11-1 and TRBJ2-1; 11 bases line up with TRBD2. Germline CDR1 and CDR2: SGHAT and FQDESV (reference sequence). The CDR3 contains 15 residues. Trimming at V came to 5 bases and at J to 3 bases, leaving 3 bases not matched to a gene. The CDR3 region is CASSGTSGYYNEQFF. DNA of the CDR3: TGTGCCAGCAGCGGGACTAGCGGATACTACAATGAGCAGTTCTTC. The full variable domain, its missing parts supplied by reference TRBV11-1 and TRBJ2-1, is EAEVAQSPRYKITEKSQAVAFWCDPISGHATLYWYRQILGQGPELLVQFQDESVVDDSQLPKDRFSAERLKGVDSTLKIQPAELGDSAMYLCASSGTSGYYNEQFFGPGTRLTVL.

This chain uses TRBV27 with TRBJ1-4, with a tentative D call TRBD1 (6 bases). Trimming took 8 bases from V and 2 from J, leaving 9 bases between them. The CDR3 is 13 residues long. The germline V gene encodes CDR1 MNHEY and CDR2 SMNVEV (reference sequence). The CDR3, as DNA: TGTGCCAGCGGGGACACTACTAATGAAAAACTGTTTTTT. This encodes CASGDTTNEKLFF.

The V and J genes are TRBV7-9 and TRBJ2-4; D is tentatively TRBD1 or TRBD2 (5 bases each). The CDR3 loop spans 15 amino acids. Looked up from germline, CDR1 is SEHNR and CDR2 is FQNEAQ (reference sequence). The germline V and J ends were trimmed by 8 bases and 4 bases, with 18 bases remaining between them. The DNA of the CDR3 is TGTGCCAGCCGAGAGAGGGCGGCAGGGAAAAACATTCAGTACTTC. Translation: CASRERAAGKNIQYF.

The chain recombines TRBV6-2 or TRBV6-3 with TRBJ2-7, with unresolved D. Trimming took off 7 bases at V and 0 bases at J, with 7 bases between the two ends. Germline CDR1 and CDR2: MNHEY and SVGEGT. The CDR3 has 12 amino acids. The CDR3 sequence is CASMGDSYEQYF. CDR3 in DNA: TGTGCCAGCATGGGTGACTCCTACGAGCAGTACTTC.

CDR3 in amino acids: CASKDRQETQYF. The CDR3 bases are TGCGCCAGCAAGGACAGGCAAGAGACCCAGTACTTC. The V gene is TRBV5-1, the J gene TRBJ2-5; 7 bases line up with TRBD1. The J segment lost 2 bases and the V segment lost 6 bases, leaving 1 base of the junction unmatched. CDR1 is SGHRS and CDR2 is YFSETQ in the germline V gene. CDR3 length: 12 amino acids. Together with reference TRBV5-1 and TRBJ2-5, the CDR3 gives the full variable domain: KAGVTQTPRYLIKTRGQQVTLSCSPISGHRSVSWYQQTPGQGLQFLFEYFSETQRNKGNFPGRFSGRQFSNSRSEMNVSTLELGDSALYLCASKDRQETQYFGPGTRLLVL.

This chain joins TRBV6-5 and TRBJ1-4; the D gene is possibly TRBD1 (5 bases). V lost 5 bases, J lost 4 bases, and 14 bases lay in between. CDR1 and CDR2 from the germline V gene are MNHEY and SVGAGI. The CDR3 covers 15 residues. CDR3 sequence (DNA): TGTGCCAGCAGTCCCGTGGGGGGTCATAATGAAAAACTGTTTTTT. It is translated as CASSPVGGHNEKLFF.

The chain joins TRBV4-1 to TRBJ2-7, with 10 bases matching TRBD1. The J segment lost 3 bases and the V segment lost 0 bases, leaving 11 bases of the junction unmatched. CDR3 length: 18 residues. From germline, CDR1 is MGHRA and CDR2 YSYEKL. The CDR3 DNA follows: TGCGCCAGCAGCCAAGATCGCCGGGACAGGGGTAAGGGCTACGAGCAGTACTTC. This gives the protein CASSQDRRDRGKGYEQYF.

In this sample, this clonotype turned up a few times. This chain uses TRBV20-1 with TRBJ2-4; tentatively, D is TRBD1 (5 bases). The CDR3 runs to 16 residues. V shed 6 bases and J shed 4 bases, with 22 bases lying between them. Germline lookup yields CDR1 DFQATT and CDR2 SNEGSKA (reference sequence). The CDR3 DNA is TGCAGTGCAGCCCCGGTGGGGCAGGCCACTAAAAACATTCAGTACTTC. Translating gives CSAAPVGQATKNIQYF.

V gene TRBV11-2 combines with J gene TRBJ1-2, with D possibly being TRBD1 (5 bases). CDR3 length equals 15 residues. CDR1 SGHAT and CDR2 FQNNGV come from the germline V gene. Trimming left V 4 bases short and J 4 bases short, with 16 bases between. CDR3 sequence (DNA): TGTGCCAGCAGCTCGAATCGGGGCCTTAGCTATGGCTACACCTTC. Protein sequence: CASSSNRGLSYGYTF.